This TCR beta chain was recorded in a study of blood T cell repertoires in COVID-19. V lost 5 bases, J lost 4 bases, and 5 bases stayed unmatched. Germline CDR1 is MNHEY and CDR2 is SVGEGT. The CDR3 runs to 15 residues. The table came from immunoSEQ multiplex PCR; TCRdb's copy has only in-frame clones and leaves some out. The repertoire includes more than 150,000 clones, 85% to 90% of them detected once, and approximately 0.6% sits in the top ten. This TCR was sampled from a man between 60 and 75 years old with COVID-19, enrolled during active disease. This sequence joins TRBV6-2 or TRBV6-3 and TRBJ2-6; TRBD1 matches 7 bases. Sequencing was done on a sample of peripheral blood. The CDR3 DNA reads as TGTGCCAGCAGTGACAGGGTCTTCGGGGCCAACGTCCTGACTTTC. This codes for CASSDRVFGANVLTF.